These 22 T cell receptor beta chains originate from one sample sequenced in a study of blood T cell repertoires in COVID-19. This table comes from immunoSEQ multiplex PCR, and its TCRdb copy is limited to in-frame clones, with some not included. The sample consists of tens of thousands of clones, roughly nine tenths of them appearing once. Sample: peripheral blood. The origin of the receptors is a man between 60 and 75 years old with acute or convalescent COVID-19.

The CDR3 bases are TGTGCCAGCAGCGTTGGACTTGACTATGGCTACACCTTC. Translation gives CASSVGLDYGYTF. This chain uses TRBV9 with TRBJ1-2; D not resolved. This CDR3 is built from 13 residues. The germline V and J ends were trimmed by 2 bases and 3 bases, with 8 bases remaining between them. Germline CDR1 is SGDLS and CDR2 is YYNGEE.

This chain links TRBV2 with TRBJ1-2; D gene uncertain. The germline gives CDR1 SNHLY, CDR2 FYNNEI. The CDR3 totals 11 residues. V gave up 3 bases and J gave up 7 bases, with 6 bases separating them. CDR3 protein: CASSDRGGYTF. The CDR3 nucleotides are TGTGCCAGCAGTGATCGGGGTGGCTACACCTTC. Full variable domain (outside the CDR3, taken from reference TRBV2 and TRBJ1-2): EPEVTQTPSHQVTQMGQEVILRCVPISNHLYFYWYRQILGQKVEFLVSFYNNEISEKSEIFDDQFSVERPDGSNFTLKIRSTKLEDSAMYFCASSDRGGYTFGSGTRLTVV.

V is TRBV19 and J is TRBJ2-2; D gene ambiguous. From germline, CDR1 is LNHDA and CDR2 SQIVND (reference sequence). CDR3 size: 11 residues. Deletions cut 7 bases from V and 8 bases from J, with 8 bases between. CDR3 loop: CASNRNGELFF. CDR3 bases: TGTGCCAGTAATCGTAATGGGGAGCTGTTTTTT.

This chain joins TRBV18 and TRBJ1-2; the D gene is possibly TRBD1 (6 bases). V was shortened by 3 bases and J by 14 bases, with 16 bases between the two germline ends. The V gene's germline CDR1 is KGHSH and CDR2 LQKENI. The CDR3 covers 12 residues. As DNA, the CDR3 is TGTGCCAGCTCACCTCTAGACAGGACGCCTACCTTC. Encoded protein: CASSPLDRTPTF.

The CDR3 DNA sequence: TGTGCCAGCAGTCCCCGGGACAGGGTCAGTCGAGCTTTCTTT. Amino acids: CASSPRDRVSRAFF. The chain combines TRBV27 with TRBJ1-1; TRBD1 matches at 9 bases. CDR1 and CDR2 from the germline V gene are MNHEY and SMNVEV (reference sequence). This CDR3 spans 14 amino acids. The ends lost 5 bases at V and 10 bases at J; junction bases unmatched: 11.

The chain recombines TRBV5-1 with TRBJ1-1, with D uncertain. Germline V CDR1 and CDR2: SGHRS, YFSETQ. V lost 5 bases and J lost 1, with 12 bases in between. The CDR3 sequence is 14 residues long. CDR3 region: CASSPSIPNTEAFF. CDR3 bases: TGCGCCAGCAGTCCCAGTATCCCGAACACTGAAGCTTTCTTT.

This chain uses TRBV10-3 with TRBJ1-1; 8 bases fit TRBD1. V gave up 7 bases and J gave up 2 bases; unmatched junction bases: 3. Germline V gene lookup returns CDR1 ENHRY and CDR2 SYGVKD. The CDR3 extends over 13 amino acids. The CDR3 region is CAIMDRVNTEAFF. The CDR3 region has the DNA TGTGCCATCATGGACAGGGTAAACACTGAAGCTTTCTTT.

Written as DNA, the CDR3 is TGTGCCTGGAGTCCAGCGGGGATATACGAGCAGTACTTC. Protein product: CAWSPAGIYEQYF. The chain has TRBV30 and TRBJ2-7; 7 positions match TRBD2. This CDR3 spans 13 amino acids. J gave up 4 bases and V 2 bases, and 5 bases lay outside the gene matches. Germline V gene sequence: CDR1 GTSNPN, CDR2 SVGIG (reference sequence).

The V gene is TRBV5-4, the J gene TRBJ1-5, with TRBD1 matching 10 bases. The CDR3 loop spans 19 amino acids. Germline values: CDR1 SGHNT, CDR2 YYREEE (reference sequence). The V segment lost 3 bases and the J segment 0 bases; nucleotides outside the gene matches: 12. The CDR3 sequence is CASSYHRTGGVYSNQPQHF. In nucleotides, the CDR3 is TGTGCCAGCAGCTACCATAGGACAGGGGGAGTTTATAGCAATCAGCCCCAGCATTTT.

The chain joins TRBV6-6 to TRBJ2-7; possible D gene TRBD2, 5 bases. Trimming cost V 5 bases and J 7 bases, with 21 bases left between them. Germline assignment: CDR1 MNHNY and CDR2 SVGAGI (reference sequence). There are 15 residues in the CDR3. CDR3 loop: CASSLTDRRSGEQYF. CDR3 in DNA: TGTGCCAGCAGTCTAACGGACCGTCGATCGGGAGAGCAGTACTTC.

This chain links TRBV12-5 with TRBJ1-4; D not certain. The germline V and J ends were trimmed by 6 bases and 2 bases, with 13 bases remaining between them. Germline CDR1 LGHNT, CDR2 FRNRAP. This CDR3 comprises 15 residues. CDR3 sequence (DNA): TGTGCTAGTGGCCCTGAGGGCCATACTAATGAAAAACTGTTTTTT. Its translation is CASGPEGHTNEKLFF.

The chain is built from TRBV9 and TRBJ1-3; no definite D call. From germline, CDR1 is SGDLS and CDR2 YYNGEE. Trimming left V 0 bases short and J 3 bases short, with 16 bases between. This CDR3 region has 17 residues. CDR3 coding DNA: TGTGCCAGCAGCGTAGAACCAACTCTTCGCTTTGGAAACACCATATATTTT. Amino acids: CASSVEPTLRFGNTIYF.

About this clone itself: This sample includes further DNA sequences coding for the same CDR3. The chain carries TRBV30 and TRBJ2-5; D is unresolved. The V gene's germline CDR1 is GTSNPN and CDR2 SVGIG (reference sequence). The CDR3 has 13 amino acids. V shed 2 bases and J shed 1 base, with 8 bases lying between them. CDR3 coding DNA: TGTGCCTGGAGTCGGAGAATCCAAGAGACCCAGTACTTC. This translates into CAWSRRIQETQYF.

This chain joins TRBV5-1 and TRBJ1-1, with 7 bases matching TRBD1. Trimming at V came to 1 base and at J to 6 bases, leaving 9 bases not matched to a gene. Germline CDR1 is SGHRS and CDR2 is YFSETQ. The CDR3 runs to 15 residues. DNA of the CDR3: TGCGCCAGCAGCTTGAGCAGGACAGGTGACGCTGAAGCTTTCTTT. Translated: CASSLSRTGDAEAFF.

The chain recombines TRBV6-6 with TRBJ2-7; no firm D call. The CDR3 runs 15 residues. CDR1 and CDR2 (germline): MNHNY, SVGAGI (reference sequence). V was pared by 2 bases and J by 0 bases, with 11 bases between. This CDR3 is CASSYPKKLSYEQYF. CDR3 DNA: TGTGCCAGCAGTTACCCGAAGAAACTCTCCTACGAGCAGTACTTC.

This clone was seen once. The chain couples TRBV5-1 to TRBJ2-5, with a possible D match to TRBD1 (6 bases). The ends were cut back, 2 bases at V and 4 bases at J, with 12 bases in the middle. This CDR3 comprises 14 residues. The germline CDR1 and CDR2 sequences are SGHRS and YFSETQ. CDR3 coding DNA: TGCGCCAGCAGCTTCACAGGGTTCGCAGAGACCCAGTACTTC. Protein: CASSFTGFAETQYF. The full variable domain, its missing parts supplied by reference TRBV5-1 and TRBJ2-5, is KAGVTQTPRYLIKTRGQQVTLSCSPISGHRSVSWYQQTPGQGLQFLFEYFSETQRNKGNFPGRFSGRQFSNSRSEMNVSTLELGDSALYLCASSFTGFAETQYFGPGTRLLVL.

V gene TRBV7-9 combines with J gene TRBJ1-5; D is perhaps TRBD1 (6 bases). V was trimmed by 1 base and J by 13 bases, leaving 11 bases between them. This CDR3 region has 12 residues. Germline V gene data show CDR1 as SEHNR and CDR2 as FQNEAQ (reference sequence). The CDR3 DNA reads TGTGCCAGCAGCTTAGAAGACAGGTCTCAGCATTTT. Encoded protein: CASSLEDRSQHF.

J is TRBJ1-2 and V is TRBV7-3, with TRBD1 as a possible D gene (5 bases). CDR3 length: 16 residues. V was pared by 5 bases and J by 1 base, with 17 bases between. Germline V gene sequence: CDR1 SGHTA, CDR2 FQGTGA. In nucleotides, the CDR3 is TGTGCCAGCAGCCCCGGGGGGGTTGAGAGTAACTATGGCTACACCTTC. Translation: CASSPGGVESNYGYTF.

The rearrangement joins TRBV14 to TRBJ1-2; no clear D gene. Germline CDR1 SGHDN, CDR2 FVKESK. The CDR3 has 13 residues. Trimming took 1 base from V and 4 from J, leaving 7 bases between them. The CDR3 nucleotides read TGTGCCAGCAGCCAAGGAGAAATCTATGGCTACACCTTC. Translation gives CASSQGEIYGYTF.

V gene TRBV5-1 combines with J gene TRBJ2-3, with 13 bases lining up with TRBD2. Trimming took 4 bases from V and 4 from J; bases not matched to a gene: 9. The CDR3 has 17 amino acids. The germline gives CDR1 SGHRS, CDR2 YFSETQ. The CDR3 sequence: CASSEWTSGGSSDTQYF. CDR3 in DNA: TGCGCCAGCAGCGAGTGGACTAGCGGGGGCAGCTCAGATACGCAGTATTTT.

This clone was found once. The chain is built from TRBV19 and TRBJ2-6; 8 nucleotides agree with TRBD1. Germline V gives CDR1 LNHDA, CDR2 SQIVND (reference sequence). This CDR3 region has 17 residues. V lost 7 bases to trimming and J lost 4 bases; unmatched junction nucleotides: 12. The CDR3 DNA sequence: TGTGCCAGTAAGGGACAGGACCTCGCGCGAGGGGCCAACGTCCTGACTTTC. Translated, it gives CASKGQDLARGANVLTF.

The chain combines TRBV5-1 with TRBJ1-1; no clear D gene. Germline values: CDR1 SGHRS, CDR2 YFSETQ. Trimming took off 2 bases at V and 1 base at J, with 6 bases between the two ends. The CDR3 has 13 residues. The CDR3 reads CASSLLANTEAFF. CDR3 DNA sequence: TGCGCCAGCAGCTTATTGGCGAACACTGAAGCTTTCTTT. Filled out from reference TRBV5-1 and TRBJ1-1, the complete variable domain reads KAGVTQTPRYLIKTRGQQVTLSCSPISGHRSVSWYQQTPGQGLQFLFEYFSETQRNKGNFPGRFSGRQFSNSRSEMNVSTLELGDSALYLCASSLLANTEAFFGQGTRLTVV.